These 25 T cell receptor beta chains were all obtained from the same sample, sequenced in a study of blood T cell repertoires in COVID-19. Here immunoSEQ multiplex PCR was the method, and the copy in TCRdb shows in-frame clones only, minus some. This repertoire shows 350,000 to 550,000 clones, 70% to 90% found once; its top ten account for just under 2%. Sequenced: PBMCs or T cells enriched from blood (not recorded which). These receptors all come from a woman younger than 30 with acute COVID-19.

J is TRBJ1-6 and V is TRBV7-9, with 7 bases lining up with TRBD1. Trimming at V came to 3 bases and at J to 4 bases, leaving 6 bases not matched to a gene. CDR1 SEHNR and CDR2 FQNEAQ come from the germline V gene (reference sequence). The CDR3 contains 16 residues. In DNA, the CDR3 is TGTGCCAGCAGCTTCTTGCTGACAGGGTATAATTCACCCCTCCACTTT. This sequence encodes CASSFLLTGYNSPLHF.

This sequence joins TRBV2 and TRBJ1-5, with 7 bases matching TRBD1. Losses at the gene ends were 4 bases for V and 0 bases for J; bases not matched to a gene: 9. Germline V gene lookup returns CDR1 SNHLY and CDR2 FYNNEI. The CDR3 totals 17 residues. The DNA of the CDR3 is TGTGCCAGCAGTGTAGGGACAGACTATTATAGCAATCAGCCCCAGCATTTT. This sequence encodes CASSVGTDYYSNQPQHF.

The chain combines TRBV19 with TRBJ1-2; 8 nucleotides align to TRBD1. Per germline, CDR1 LNHDA and CDR2 SQIVND (reference sequence). The ends lost 7 bases at V and 1 base at J; junction bases unmatched: 5. The CDR3 loop spans 14 amino acids. CDR3: CASNPGQGNYGYTF. As DNA, the CDR3 is TGTGCCAGTAACCCCGGACAGGGTAACTATGGCTACACCTTC. The variable domain in full, with the rest retrieved from reference TRBV19 and TRBJ1-2, is DGGITQSPKYLFRKEGQNVTLSCEQNLNHDAMYWYRQDPGQGLRLIYYSQIVNDFQKGDIAEGYSVSREKKESFPLTVTSAQKNPTAFYLCASNPGQGNYGYTFGSGTRLTVV.

V is TRBV14 and J is TRBJ2-3, with 10 bases lining up with TRBD2. With V trimmed by 0 bases and J by 4 bases, 7 bases remained unmatched. Germline V gene lookup returns CDR1 SGHDN and CDR2 FVKESK. The CDR3 has 17 residues. The CDR3 DNA follows: TGTGCCAGCAGCCAAGATTCGTCTAGCGGGGGCTCAGATACGCAGTATTTT. This encodes CASSQDSSSGGSDTQYF.

V gene TRBV19 combines with J gene TRBJ1-2, with TRBD1 identical over 8 bases. Germline CDR1 LNHDA, CDR2 SQIVND (reference sequence). This CDR3 region has 12 residues. The J segment lost 8 bases and the V segment lost 4 bases, leaving 3 bases of the junction unmatched. The CDR3 nucleotides are TGTGCCAGTAGTACCAGGGGGCAAGGCTACACCTTC. This codes for CASSTRGQGYTF.

The chain joins TRBV7-2 to TRBJ1-4, with TRBD1 matching 9 bases. After removal of 5 bases from V and 4 bases from J, the junction contained 2 bases not matched to a gene. Germline-derived CDR1 and CDR2 are SGHTA and FQGNSA. The CDR3 runs to 14 residues. CDR3 region: CASSMDRGNEKLFF. In nucleotides, the CDR3 is TGTGCCAGCAGCATGGACAGGGGTAATGAAAAACTGTTTTTT.

The chain carries TRBV19 and TRBJ1-5, with 9 bases fitting TRBD1. Germline V gives CDR1 LNHDA, CDR2 SQIVND (reference sequence). There are 15 residues in the CDR3. V shed 7 bases and J 5 bases; nucleotides not matched to a gene: 9. CDR3 sequence reads: CASTLQTGGDQPQHF. DNA of the CDR3: TGTGCCAGTACCCTTCAAACAGGGGGCGATCAGCCCCAGCATTTT.

This chain uses TRBV14 with TRBJ1-2; no definite D call. Germline values: CDR1 SGHDN, CDR2 FVKESK. V lost 6 bases to trimming and J lost 4 bases, with 12 bases between them. The CDR3 has 13 residues. The CDR3 DNA follows: TGTGCCAGCAGTTTGGTTTCGGTCTATGGCTACACCTTC. Protein product: CASSLVSVYGYTF.

The chain links TRBV6-2 or TRBV6-3 to TRBJ2-2, with 10 bases fitting TRBD1. Germline lookup yields CDR1 MNHEY and CDR2 SVGEGT. CDR3 length: 15 amino acids. After removal of 5 bases from V and 7 bases from J, the junction contained 7 bases not matched to a gene. The CDR3 region has the DNA TGTGCCAGCAGTGACGGGACAGGGGTTGGCGGGGAGCTGTTTTTT. Protein: CASSDGTGVGGELFF.

The rearrangement links TRBV9 to TRBJ1-5; D remains unclear. Germline-derived CDR1 and CDR2 are SGDLS and YYNGEE. Trimming removed 4 bases at V and 9 bases at J, with 14 bases between. The CDR3 is made up of 13 amino acids. CDR3 in amino acids: CASSPSGEGPQHF. Here the CDR3 DNA reads TGTGCCAGCAGCCCCAGTGGGGAGGGGCCCCAGCATTTT.

J is TRBJ2-2 and V is TRBV7-2, with D maybe TRBD2 (5 bases). V was shortened by 3 bases and J by 7 bases, with 9 bases between the two germline ends. Germline loops: CDR1 SGHTA, CDR2 FQGNSA. The CDR3 is made up of 13 amino acids. CDR3: CASSLSRGGELFF. As DNA, the CDR3 is TGTGCCAGCAGCTTGAGCCGGGGCGGGGAGCTGTTTTTT.

This clone was seen just once. The V and J genes are TRBV27 and TRBJ2-7; D is unresolved. From germline, CDR1 is MNHEY and CDR2 SMNVEV (reference sequence). The V end was cut by 6 bases, the J end by 4 bases, with 13 bases between. The CDR3 is 13 residues long. CDR3 DNA sequence: TGTGCCAGCAGCCGAGTCCCGTCATACGAGCAGTACTTC. This gives the protein CASSRVPSYEQYF.

This clone was seen only once. The V gene is TRBV9, the J gene TRBJ1-5, with TRBD1 identical over 11 bases. Germline V CDR1 and CDR2: SGDLS, YYNGEE. The V and J ends lost 3 bases and 6 bases, in that order; junction bases with no gene match: 2. The CDR3 totals 14 residues. The CDR3 spells CASSGGQGGQPQHF. Written as DNA, the CDR3 is TGTGCCAGCAGCGGGGGACAGGGGGGTCAGCCCCAGCATTTT.

This clone was detected only once. The junction differs from germline at one of its ends, possibly a read error. J is TRBJ2-7 and V is TRBV7-6; 7 nucleotides match TRBD1. The CDR3 is 12 amino acids. CDR1 and CDR2 from the germline V gene are SGHVS and FNYEAQ. CDR3 in amino acids: CASSLGSGTADF. The CDR3 DNA sequence: TGTGCCAGCAGCTTAGGATCCGGGACAGCTGATTTC.

The V gene is TRBV18, the J gene TRBJ1-3; D gene uncertain. The CDR3 has 16 residues. The V and J ends lost 1 base and 1 base respectively, with 11 bases between them. Germline values: CDR1 KGHSH, CDR2 LQKENI. The CDR3 bases are TGTGCCAGCTCACCACGGCAGACTATATCTGGAAACACCATATATTTT. This translates into CASSPRQTISGNTIYF.

The CDR3 loop reads CASSSLSSYEQYF. The CDR3 DNA follows: TGTGCCAGCAGTTCCCTTAGCTCCTACGAGCAGTACTTC. V and J are TRBV27 and TRBJ2-7; unclear D gene. Trimming cost V 4 bases and J 0 bases, with 7 bases left between them. The length of the CDR3 is 13 residues. Germline assignment: CDR1 MNHEY and CDR2 SMNVEV (reference sequence).

This sequence joins TRBV6-5 and TRBJ1-2, with D uncertain. CDR1 and CDR2 from the germline V gene are MNHEY and SVGAGI. V was pared by 1 base and J by 3 bases, with 15 bases between. This CDR3 has 16 residues. The chain's CDR3 is CASSYFEGRSDYGYTF. CDR3 sequence (DNA): TGTGCCAGCAGTTACTTTGAGGGCCGGAGCGACTATGGCTACACCTTC.

This clone was seen a few times. The CDR3 DNA is TGTGCCAGCAGCTTAGCCTTGGGAGGGCAGAGGAGCGATGAGCAGTTCTTC. This translates into CASSLALGGQRSDEQFF. V and J are TRBV11-3 and TRBJ2-1; TRBD2 agrees at 7 bases. The trim removed 1 base at V and 8 bases at J, leaving 14 bases unmatched. Germline CDR1 reads SGHNT; CDR2 reads YENEEA. CDR3 length: 17 amino acids.

The genes are TRBV18 and TRBJ2-7; D unresolved. The CDR3 has 13 residues. V was clipped by 5 bases and J by 6 bases, with 14 bases between them. Germline values: CDR1 KGHSH, CDR2 LQKENI. CDR3 bases: TGTGCCAGCTCAGCTGACTGGCTAACCGAGCAGTACTTC. This translates into CASSADWLTEQYF.

This rearrangement joins TRBV2 to TRBJ2-7; unclear D gene. The V and J ends lost 4 bases and 2 bases respectively, with 9 bases between them. Germline-derived CDR1 and CDR2 are SNHLY and FYNNEI. The CDR3 extends over 13 amino acids. The DNA for the CDR3 is TGTGCCAGCAGTGGCGGCGTAGCCTACGAGCAGTACTTC. Amino acids: CASSGGVAYEQYF. The full variable domain, with the rest looked up from reference TRBV2 and TRBJ2-7, is EPEVTQTPSHQVTQMGQEVILRCVPISNHLYFYWYRQILGQKVEFLVSFYNNEISEKSEIFDDQFSVERPDGSNFTLKIRSTKLEDSAMYFCASSGGVAYEQYFGPGTRLTVT.

DNA for the CDR3: TGTGCCAGCAGCTCCAGGACTGGGGAGACCCAGTACTTC. This encodes CASSSRTGETQYF. The J gene is TRBJ2-5, the V gene TRBV7-2, with D maybe TRBD2 (5 bases). Per germline, CDR1 SGHTA and CDR2 FQGNSA. Between the trimmed V and J ends, which lost 4 bases and 5 bases, there was a span of 11 bases. The CDR3 is 13 amino acids.

The V call is TRBV6-5, the J call TRBJ2-2; 10 nucleotides agree with TRBD1. Looked up from germline, CDR1 is MNHEY and CDR2 is SVGAGI. J lost 4 bases, V lost 0 bases, and 2 bases had no gene match. The CDR3 runs to 16 residues. CDR3 DNA: TGTGCCAGCAGTTACTCAGGACAGGGGGTCACCGGGGAGCTGTTTTTT. Translated: CASSYSGQGVTGELFF.

The chain links TRBV28 to TRBJ1-1, with TRBD1 as a possible D gene (6 bases). There are 20 residues in the CDR3. Trimming stripped 3 bases from V and 0 bases from J, with 26 bases between. Germline CDR1 is MDHEN and CDR2 is SYDVKM. CDR3 nucleotide sequence: TGTGCCAGCAGTTTTCCCATTGGGGGGGCCGCACCCAACATGAACACTGAAGCTTTCTTT. Encoded protein: CASSFPIGGAAPNMNTEAFF.

This chain links TRBV18 with TRBJ1-1, with a tentative D call TRBD1 (6 bases). The CDR3 loop spans 12 amino acids. Trimming left V 3 bases short and J 7 bases short, with 9 bases between. Germline lookup yields CDR1 KGHSH and CDR2 LQKENI. CDR3 sequence: CASSPWTDEAFF. CDR3 DNA: TGTGCCAGCTCACCGTGGACAGATGAAGCTTTCTTT. Complete variable domain (other parts from reference TRBV18 and TRBJ1-1): NAGVMQNPRHLVRRRGQEARLRCSPMKGHSHVYWYRQLPEEGLKFMVYLQKENIIDESGMPKERFSAEFPKEGPSILRIQQVVRGDSAAYFCASSPWTDEAFFGQGTRLTVV.

V is TRBV6-5 and J is TRBJ1-5; D unresolved. The CDR3 extends over 13 amino acids. Germline CDR1 MNHEY, CDR2 SVGAGI. The ends were cut back, 9 bases at V and 1 base at J, with 10 bases in the middle. The CDR3 loop reads CASRRTSNQPQHF. Written as DNA, the CDR3 is TGTGCCAGTAGGAGGACGAGCAATCAGCCCCAGCATTTT.